The 21 T cell receptor beta chains below were found in one sample sequenced in a study of cytomegalovirus exposure and HLA in healthy donors. It was with 60 Vbeta and 13 Jbeta primers that the PCR ran. The table came from immunoSEQ multiplex PCR; TCRdb's copy has only in-frame clones and leaves some out. The repertoire holds roughly 220,000 clones, with approximately 78% as singletons. The sequenced sample consisted of PBMCs. The receptors were gathered from a man aged 25-45 years in good health and CMV-seronegative.

A remark on this clone: This CDR3 is also generated by other DNA sequences in the sample. The V gene is TRBV4-3, the J gene TRBJ2-2, with 7 positions matching TRBD2. Germline CDR1 reads LGHNA; CDR2 reads YSLEER. J was trimmed by 5 bases and V by 1 base; bases with no gene match: 1. CDR3 size: 14 residues. This CDR3 is CASSQGGGTGELFF. The CDR3 coding sequence is TGCGCCAGCAGCCAAGGGGGGGGAACCGGGGAGCTGTTTTTT.

The rearrangement uses TRBV25-1 and TRBJ2-7; possibly TRBD1 for D (6 bases). The ends were cut back, 5 bases at V and 0 bases at J, with 11 bases in the middle. The CDR3 length is 14 residues. From germline, CDR1 is MGHDK and CDR2 SYGVNS. The CDR3 protein is CASSSTGTSYEQYF. CDR3 nucleotides: TGTGCCAGCAGTTCAACAGGGACCTCCTACGAGCAGTACTTC.

This chain connects TRBV6-4 to TRBJ1-2; 8 bases fit TRBD1. After removal of 3 bases from V and 0 bases from J, the junction contained 3 bases not matched to a gene. Looked up from germline, CDR1 is MRHNA and CDR2 is SNTAGT. The CDR3 contains 15 residues. The DNA for the CDR3 is TGTGCCAGCAGTGAGAGACAGGGGACTAACTATGGCTACACCTTC. This encodes CASSERQGTNYGYTF.

V usage is TRBV27 and J usage is TRBJ1-3; D unresolved. This CDR3 contains 14 residues. CDR1 is MNHEY, CDR2 SMNVEV, per germline (reference sequence). Trimming stripped 2 bases from V and 1 base from J, with 6 bases between. This chain's CDR3 is CASSLRGSGNTIYF. DNA for the CDR3: TGTGCCAGCAGTTTACGGGGATCTGGAAACACCATATATTTT.

This chain uses TRBV7-6 with TRBJ1-4, with D maybe TRBD1 (6 bases). V was trimmed by 2 bases and J by 5 bases, leaving 9 bases between them. Germline V CDR1 and CDR2: SGHVS, FNYEAQ. CDR3 length: 14 residues. CDR3 in DNA: TGTGCCAGCAGCTTACACAGGGTCAATGAAAAACTGTTTTTT. Its translation: CASSLHRVNEKLFF.

Concerning this clone: Other nucleotide sequences in the sample specify the same CDR3. This chain links TRBV7-8 with TRBJ1-5; TRBD1 matches 7 bases. The CDR3 has 14 amino acids. V shed 3 bases, J shed 6 bases, and the junction held 5 bases outside the gene matches. Germline loops: CDR1 SGHVS, CDR2 FQNEAQ. As DNA, the CDR3 is TGTGCCAGCAGCTTGCGACAGGGCGGTCAGCCCCAGCATTTT. The encoded protein is CASSLRQGGQPQHF.

In nucleotides, the CDR3 is TGTGCCAGCAGTTCCGTCGGGGGGACCTACGAGCAGTACTTC. Translating gives CASSSVGGTYEQYF. The J gene is TRBJ2-7, the V gene TRBV28; 7 nucleotides agree with TRBD2. V gave up 4 bases and J gave up 2 bases; unmatched junction bases: 5. This CDR3 is built from 14 residues. The germline gives CDR1 MDHEN, CDR2 SYDVKM.

The chain couples TRBV27 to TRBJ2-2; maybe TRBD2 (5 bases). V shed 5 bases and J shed 4 bases, with 17 bases lying between them. Germline loops: CDR1 MNHEY, CDR2 SMNVEV (reference sequence). The CDR3 is 16 amino acids. CDR3 in DNA: TGTGCCAGCAGTAGGCGGGCTAGCCCAGGCACCGGGGAGCTGTTTTTT. This encodes CASSRRASPGTGELFF.

CDR3: CATSREMGQGARNTIYF. In DNA form, the CDR3 reads TGTGCCACCAGCAGAGAAATGGGGCAGGGGGCTCGAAACACCATATATTTT. This chain joins TRBV15 and TRBJ1-3; 8 bases fit TRBD1. Per the germline V gene, CDR1 is LNHNV and CDR2 is YYDKDF (reference sequence). The J segment lost 5 bases and the V segment lost 0 bases, leaving 9 bases of the junction unmatched. This CDR3 region has 17 residues.

This clone has just one count. V gene TRBV6-6 combines with J gene TRBJ2-1; D unclear. Germline CDR1 reads MNHNY; CDR2 reads SVGAGI (reference sequence). CDR3 length equals 11 residues. The V gene lost 2 bases and the J gene lost 7 bases, with 3 bases spanning the gap. CDR3 sequence (DNA): TGTGCCAGCAGTTACCAGAATGAGCAGTTCTTC. This codes for CASSYQNEQFF.

This clone has a single count. The rearrangement uses TRBV28 and TRBJ2-1; D gene uncertain. V was cut by 8 bases and J by 0 bases, with 11 bases left in between. Germline V gives CDR1 MDHEN, CDR2 SYDVKM. The CDR3 extends over 14 amino acids. CDR3 DNA sequence: TGTGCCAGCGGTACTTCGGGCTCCTACAATGAGCAGTTCTTC. Protein sequence: CASGTSGSYNEQFF.

V gene TRBV10-3 combines with J gene TRBJ2-7; 7 nucleotides align to TRBD2. Looked up from germline, CDR1 is ENHRY and CDR2 is SYGVKD. The CDR3 sequence is 14 residues long. V was clipped by 6 bases and J by 0 bases; unmatched bases: 5. CDR3 sequence (DNA): TGTGCCATCAGCACTAGCGTCACCTCCTACGAGCAGTACTTC. As protein: CAISTSVTSYEQYF.

DNA for the CDR3: TGTGCCAGCTCACCACTAGACGAGCAGTACTTC. Translation gives CASSPLDEQYF. V gene TRBV18 combines with J gene TRBJ2-7; D remains unclear. The CDR3 consists of 11 residues. Trimming took 1 base from V and 5 from J, leaving 3 bases between them. CDR1 is KGHSH, CDR2 LQKENI, per germline.

The genes are TRBV28 and TRBJ2-7; TRBD2 aligns across 9 bases. J lost 6 bases, V lost 1 base, and 7 bases had no gene match. Germline values: CDR1 MDHEN, CDR2 SYDVKM. CDR3 length: 15 residues. The CDR3 DNA follows: TGTGCCAGCAGTTTATTGCGGGGGGGACCCGCCGAGCAGTACTTC. It is translated as CASSLLRGGPAEQYF.

V is TRBV15 and J is TRBJ1-2; 7 nucleotides line up with TRBD1. Germline CDR1 is LNHNV and CDR2 is YYDKDF (reference sequence). This CDR3 region has 14 residues. Germline trimming cut 7 bases from V and 4 bases from J; bases unmatched to any gene: 9. CDR3 sequence: CATNPGGLAYGYTF. In DNA, the CDR3 is TGTGCCACCAACCCAGGGGGTTTAGCCTATGGCTACACCTTC.

The gene calls are TRBV6-1 and TRBJ2-7; tentative D call: TRBD1 (6 bases). With 4 bases removed from V and 4 bases from J, the gap between germline ends came to 17 bases. This CDR3 comprises 15 residues. Germline lookup yields CDR1 MNHNS and CDR2 SASEGT. CDR3 protein: CASSGQIQQGYEQYF. CDR3 bases: TGTGCCAGCAGTGGCCAAATTCAACAGGGTTACGAGCAGTACTTC.

The chain is built from TRBV7-6 and TRBJ2-7, with D tentatively TRBD1 (5 bases). Trimming removed 5 bases from V and 5 bases from J, with 10 bases in between. Germline loops: CDR1 SGHVS, CDR2 FNYEAQ. The CDR3 has 12 amino acids. CDR3 sequence: CASSPQGNEQYF. The CDR3 DNA reads as TGTGCCAGCAGCCCTCAGGGTAACGAGCAGTACTTC.

The chain is built from TRBV28 and TRBJ1-4; D unclear. This CDR3 spans 13 amino acids. V lost 2 bases, J lost 8 bases, and 9 bases lay in between. From germline, CDR1 is MDHEN and CDR2 SYDVKM. CDR3 loop: CASSLRGEEKLFF. CDR3 sequence (DNA): TGTGCCAGCAGTTTAAGAGGAGAAGAAAAACTGTTTTTT.

This rearrangement joins TRBV6-5 to TRBJ2-2, with TRBD1 matching 9 bases. J lost 5 bases, V lost 5 bases, and 6 bases had no gene match. The CDR3 runs to 15 residues. Germline V lookup: CDR1 MNHEY, CDR2 SVGAGI. The DNA for the CDR3 is TGTGCCAGCAGTGGCGACAGGGGGAGGACCGGGGAGCTGTTTTTT. Encoded protein: CASSGDRGRTGELFF.

With regard to this clone: Within the sample, other DNA sequences also encode this same CDR3. The J gene is TRBJ1-1, the V gene TRBV9, with 7 nucleotides matching TRBD1. V was pared by 2 bases and J by 1 base, with 2 bases of the junction left unmatched. The germline V gene has CDR1 SGDLS and CDR2 YYNGEE. The CDR3 covers 14 residues. The CDR3 is CASSVGTANTEAFF. The CDR3 coding sequence is TGTGCCAGCAGCGTCGGGACAGCGAACACTGAAGCTTTCTTT.

This chain uses TRBV7-3 with TRBJ2-2; 10 nucleotides agree with TRBD2. The length of the CDR3 is 16 residues. With 2 bases clipped from V and 6 bases from J, the junction kept 6 bases outside the gene matches. CDR1 is SGHTA and CDR2 is FQGTGA in the germline V gene. The CDR3: CASSLQASGGPGELFF. The CDR3 DNA sequence: TGTGCCAGCAGCTTACAGGCTAGCGGGGGTCCCGGGGAGCTGTTTTTT. Looking up the rest from reference TRBV7-3 and TRBJ2-2 gives the full variable domain: GAGVSQTPSNKVTEKGKYVELRCDPISGHTALYWYRQSLGQGPEFLIYFQGTGAADDSGLPNDRFFAVRPEGSVSTLKIQRTERGDSAVYLCASSLQASGGPGELFFGEGSRLTVL.